This TCR beta chain was observed in a study of T-cell memory formation after mild COVID-19. On the study more broadly: TCR clusters were largely donor specific.

The germline CDR1 and CDR2 sequences are SNHLY and FYNNEI. V shed 7 bases and J shed 5 bases, with 11 bases lying between them. The CDR3 covers 12 residues. Regarding the study as a whole: Mainly in CM and EM were contracting CD4+ clones; CD8+ were in EMRA. That cross-reactive memory joined was suggested by some responding clones appearing in pre-infection memory.

For this clonotype: Its antigen remains unidentified.

5'RACE primed from the constant segment yielded TCR alpha and TCR beta cDNA libraries bearing sample barcodes and UMIs. TCRdb reprocessed the 5' RACE reads with MiXCR, giving one entry per CDR3 protein. Of roughly 400,000 distinct CDR3 sequences in the sample, roughly 15% were seen once. The gene calls are TRBV2 and TRBJ2-5; tentative D call: TRBD2 (5 bases). The sequence derives from a man aged 18 to 35 who had mild COVID-19 (a few samples of this study predate the infection). Cell type and time point are not known. The sample taken for sequencing was PBMCs or a T cell subset sorted from them (not recorded which). CDR3 bases: TGTGCCAGCACGGGGATGGGGGAGACCCAGTACTTC. Amino acid sequence: CASTGMGETQYF.